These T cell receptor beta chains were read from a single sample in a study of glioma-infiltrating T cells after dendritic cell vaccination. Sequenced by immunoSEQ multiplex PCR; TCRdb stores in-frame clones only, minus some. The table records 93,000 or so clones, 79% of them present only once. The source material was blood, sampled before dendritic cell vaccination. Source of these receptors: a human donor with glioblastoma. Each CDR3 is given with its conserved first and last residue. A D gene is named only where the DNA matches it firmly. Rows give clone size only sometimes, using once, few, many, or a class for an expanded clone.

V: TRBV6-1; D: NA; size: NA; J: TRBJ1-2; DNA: TGTGCCAGCAGTGTCGACGGAGACTCCTATGGCTACACCTTC; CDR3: CASSVDGDSYGYTF
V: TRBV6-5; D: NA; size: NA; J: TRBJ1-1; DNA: TGTGCCAGCAGTTATCTCGCAGTGAACACTGAAGCTTTCTTT; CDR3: CASSYLAVNTEAFF
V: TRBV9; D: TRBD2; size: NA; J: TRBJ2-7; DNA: TGTGCCAGCAGCCCACGACCCAGCGGGAGGGGAACCTACGAGCAGTACTTC; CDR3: CASSPRPSGRGTYEQYF
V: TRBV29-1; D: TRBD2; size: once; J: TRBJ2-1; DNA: TGCAGCGTTGCCCGGACTAGCGGGGGAATTGAGCAGTTCTTC; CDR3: CSVARTSGGIEQFF
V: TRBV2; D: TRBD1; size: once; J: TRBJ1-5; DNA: TGTGCCAGCAGTGCCACAGGGGGCTGGAATCAGCCCCAGCATTTT; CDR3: CASSATGGWNQPQHF
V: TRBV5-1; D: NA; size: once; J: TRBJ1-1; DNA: TGCGCCAGCGGGAGGGACCAGGGAGCTGAAGCTTTCTTT; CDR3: CASGRDQGAEAFF
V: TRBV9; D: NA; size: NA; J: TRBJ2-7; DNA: TGTGCCAGCAGCGTAGCTAACAGGGTAGGGGAGCAGTACTTC; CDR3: CASSVANRVGEQYF
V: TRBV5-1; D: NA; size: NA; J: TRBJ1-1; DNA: TGCGCCAGCAGCTTAGGGACCCGGGTGGGGGGTTCCATGAACACTGAAGCTTTCTTT; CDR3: CASSLGTRVGGSMNTEAFF
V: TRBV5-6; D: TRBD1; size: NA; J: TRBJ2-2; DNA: TGTGCCAGCAGCTTGGAGACAGGGGCCACCGGGGAGCTGTTTTTT; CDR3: CASSLETGATGELFF
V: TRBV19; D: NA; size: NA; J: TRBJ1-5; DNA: TGTGCCAGTATTAGGGTACACAGCGGGAATCAGCCCCAGCATTTT; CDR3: CASIRVHSGNQPQHF
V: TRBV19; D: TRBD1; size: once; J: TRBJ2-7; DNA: TGTGCCAGTAGCAAACGCCGGGGGACAGGGGGCTACGAGCAGTACTTC; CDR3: CASSKRRGTGGYEQYF
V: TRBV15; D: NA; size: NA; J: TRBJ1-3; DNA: TGTGCCACCAGCAGAGCCCCGGGGTTAAGTATCGGAAACACCATATATTTT; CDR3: CATSRAPGLSIGNTIYF
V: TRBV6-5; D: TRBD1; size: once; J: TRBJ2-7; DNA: TGTGCCAGCAGTTATGGGACAGCCTTCTACGAGCAGTACTTC; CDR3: CASSYGTAFYEQYF
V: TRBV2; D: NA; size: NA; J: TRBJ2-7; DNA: TGTGCCAGCATGCGACACCGCTCCTACGAGCAGTACTTC; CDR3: CASMRHRSYEQYF
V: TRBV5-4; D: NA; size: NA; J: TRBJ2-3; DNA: TGTGCCAGCAGCCCAAACACAGATACGCAGTATTTT; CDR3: CASSPNTDTQYF
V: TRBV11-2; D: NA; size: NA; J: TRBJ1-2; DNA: TGTGCCAGCAGCTTCGTATCAGGGTGGGCCTATGGCTACACCTTC; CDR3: CASSFVSGWAYGYTF
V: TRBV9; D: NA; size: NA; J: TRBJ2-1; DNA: TGTGCCAGCAGCGTAGGGGCGGGTCACTCCTACAATGAGCAGTTCTTC; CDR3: CASSVGAGHSYNEQFF
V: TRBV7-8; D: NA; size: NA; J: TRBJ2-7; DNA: TGTGCCAGCAGCTTAGGGCCCAGCTACGAGCAGTACTTC; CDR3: CASSLGPSYEQYF
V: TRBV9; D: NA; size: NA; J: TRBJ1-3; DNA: TGTGCCAGCAGCGTAGCTACCACTGGAAACACCATATATTTT; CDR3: CASSVATTGNTIYF
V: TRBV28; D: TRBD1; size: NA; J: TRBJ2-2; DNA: TGTGCCAGCAGTAGGACAGGAATAAGGACCGGGGAGCTGTTTTTT; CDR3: CASSRTGIRTGELFF
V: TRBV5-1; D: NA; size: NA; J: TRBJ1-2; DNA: TGCGCCAGCAGCTTGGACAGGGGCTACACCTTC; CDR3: CASSLDRGYTF
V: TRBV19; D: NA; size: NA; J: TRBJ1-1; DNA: TGTGCCAGTAGCTTACCAGGGGTGCGGAACACTGAAGCTTTCTTT; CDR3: CASSLPGVRNTEAFF
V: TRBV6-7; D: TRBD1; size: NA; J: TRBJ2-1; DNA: TGTGCCAGCAGTTATGAAGGGGACAGCAATGAGCAGTTCTTC; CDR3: CASSYEGDSNEQFF
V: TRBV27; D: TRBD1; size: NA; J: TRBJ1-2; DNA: TGTGCCAGCAGTCCCCGACAGGGGGAGGGCTACACCTTC; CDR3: CASSPRQGEGYTF
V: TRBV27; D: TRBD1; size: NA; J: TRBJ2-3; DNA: TGTGCCAGCAGTCGACAGGGCGGCACAGATACGCAGTATTTT; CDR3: CASSRQGGTDTQYF
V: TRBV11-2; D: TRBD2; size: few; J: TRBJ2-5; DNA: TGTGCCAGCAGCCCCGGGACTAGCGGGGGATCACAAGAGACCCAGTACTTC; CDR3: CASSPGTSGGSQETQYF
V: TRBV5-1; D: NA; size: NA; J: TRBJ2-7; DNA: TGCGCCAGCAGCTTGGTACCGGCCTACGAGCAGTACTTC; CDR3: CASSLVPAYEQYF
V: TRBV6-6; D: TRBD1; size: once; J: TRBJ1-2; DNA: TGTGCCAGCAGTTCCAACGAGGGGGCTTGGGGCTACACCTTC; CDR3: CASSSNEGAWGYTF
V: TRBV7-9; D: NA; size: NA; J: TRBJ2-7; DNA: TGTGCCAGCAGCGCCCGGGAGTCCAATTATAAGCAGTACTTC; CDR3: CASSARESNYKQYF
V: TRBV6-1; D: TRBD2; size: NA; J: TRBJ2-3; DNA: TGTGCCAGCAGTGAATGGTTCGGCGGGGGGAGAGGAAGAGATACGCAGTATTTT; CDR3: CASSEWFGGGRGRDTQYF
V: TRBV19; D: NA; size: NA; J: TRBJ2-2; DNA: TGTGCCAGTAGTTCTGCGGCCCCGGGCACCGGGGAGCTGTTTTTT; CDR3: CASSSAAPGTGELFF
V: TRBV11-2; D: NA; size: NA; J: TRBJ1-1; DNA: TGTGCCAGCAGCTTAAGGAGGGGCACTGAAGCTTTCTTT; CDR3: CASSLRRGTEAFF
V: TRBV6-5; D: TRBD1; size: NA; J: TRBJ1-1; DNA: TGTGCCAGCAGACGGGACAGGGGGCGATCAACTGAAGCTTTCTTT; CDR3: CASRRDRGRSTEAFF
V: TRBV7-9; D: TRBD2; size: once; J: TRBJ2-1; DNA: TGTGCCAGCAGCTTAGGCCCCGGACTAGCGGGAGCTTACAATGAGCAGTTCTTC; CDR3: CASSLGPGLAGAYNEQFF
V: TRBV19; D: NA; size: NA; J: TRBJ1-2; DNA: TGTGCCAGTAGTAAAGGGGGTACAGGGTCCCTCTATGGCTACACCTTC; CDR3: CASSKGGTGSLYGYTF
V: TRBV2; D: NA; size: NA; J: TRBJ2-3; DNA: TGTGCCAGCAGTCAACACACAGATACGCAGTATTTT; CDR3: CASSQHTDTQYF
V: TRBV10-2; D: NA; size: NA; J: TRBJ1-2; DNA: TGCGCCAGCAGACAAGGGGGTATCAACTATGGCTACACCTTC; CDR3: CASRQGGINYGYTF
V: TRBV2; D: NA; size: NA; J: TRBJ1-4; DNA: TGTGCCAGCCAAAGAGACGGAGATGAAAAACTGTTTTTT; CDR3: CASQRDGDEKLFF
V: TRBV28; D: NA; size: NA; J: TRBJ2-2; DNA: TGTGCCAGCAGTTTCACCCGGGACATGGGCACCGGGGAGCTGTTTTTT; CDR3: CASSFTRDMGTGELFF
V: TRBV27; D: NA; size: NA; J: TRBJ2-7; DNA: TGTGCCAGCAGTCTCGGCGGGCAGTTTTTCTCCTACGAGCAGTACTTC; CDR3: CASSLGGQFFSYEQYF
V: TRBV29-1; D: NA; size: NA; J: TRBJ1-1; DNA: TGCAGCGGGAAGTTAGGGGGAGGGACTGAAGCTTTCTTT; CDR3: CSGKLGGGTEAFF
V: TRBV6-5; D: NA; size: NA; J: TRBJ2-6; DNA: TGTGCCAGCAGAAAACAGGGCGCTGGGGCCAACGTCCTGACTTTC; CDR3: CASRKQGAGANVLTF
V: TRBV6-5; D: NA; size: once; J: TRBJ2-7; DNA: TGTGCCAGCAGTTACTCGACGGGTGCGGAGGGGCAGTACTTC; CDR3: CASSYSTGAEGQYF
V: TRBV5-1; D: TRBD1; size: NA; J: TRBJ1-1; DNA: TGCGCCAGCAGCTTAACCGGGACAGGAGGTACTGAAGCTTTCTTT; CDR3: CASSLTGTGGTEAFF
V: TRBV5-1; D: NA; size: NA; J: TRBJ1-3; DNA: TGCGCCAGCAGTCTAAACCCTGGAAACACCATATATTTT; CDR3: CASSLNPGNTIYF
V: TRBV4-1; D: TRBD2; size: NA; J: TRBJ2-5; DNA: TGCGCCAGCAGCCCCACCCCAGCGGGAGTTAGGAAGACCCAGTACTTC; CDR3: CASSPTPAGVRKTQYF
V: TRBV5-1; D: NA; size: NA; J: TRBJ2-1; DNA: TGCGCCAGCAGTCGTACATCTGACAATGAGCAGTTCTTC; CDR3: CASSRTSDNEQFF
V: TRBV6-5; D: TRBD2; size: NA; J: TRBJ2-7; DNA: TGTGCCAGCAGTGAGTTGAGCGGGAGGGTGCAGTACTTC; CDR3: CASSELSGRVQYF
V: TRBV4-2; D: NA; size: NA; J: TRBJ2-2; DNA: TGTGCCAGCAGCCAATTTACATTTATCGGGACTCAGAACACCGGGGAGCTGTTTTTT; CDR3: CASSQFTFIGTQNTGELFF
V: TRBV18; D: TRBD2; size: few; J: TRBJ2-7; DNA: TGTGCCAGCTCACCACCGGGGGGCACTAGCGGGGGTGCCTACGAGCAGTACTTC; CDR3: CASSPPGGTSGGAYEQYF
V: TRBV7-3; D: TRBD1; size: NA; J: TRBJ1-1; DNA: TGTGCCAGCAGCTCGCAGGGGGTTGGCACTGAAGCTTTCTTT; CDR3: CASSSQGVGTEAFF
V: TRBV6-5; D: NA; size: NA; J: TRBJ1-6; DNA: TGTGCCAGCAGCGTCGTAACGGGACCCCTCCACTTT; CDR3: CASSVVTGPLHF
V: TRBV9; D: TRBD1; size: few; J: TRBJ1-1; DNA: TGTGCCAGCAGCGCGATTGGACAGGGACGGACTGAAGCTTTCTTT; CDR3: CASSAIGQGRTEAFF
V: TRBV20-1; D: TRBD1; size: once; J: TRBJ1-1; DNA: TGCAGTGCTAGACAGGGGGCGAAAGCTTTCTTT; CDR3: CSARQGAKAFF
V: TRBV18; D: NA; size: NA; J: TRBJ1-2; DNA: TGTGCCAGCTCACCAAACAACAGGGACGCCTATGGCTACACCTTC; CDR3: CASSPNNRDAYGYTF
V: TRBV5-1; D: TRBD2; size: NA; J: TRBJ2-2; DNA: TGCGCCAGCAGGGGACTAGCTCCCGGGGAGCTGTTTTTT; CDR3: CASRGLAPGELFF
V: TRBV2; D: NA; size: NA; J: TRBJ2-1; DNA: TGTGCCAGGAGCAAGCTCAATGAGCAGTTCTTC; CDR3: CARSKLNEQFF
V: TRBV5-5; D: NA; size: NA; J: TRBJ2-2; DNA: TGTGCCAGCAGCTTTTACCCAGATTACACCGGGGAGCTGTTTTTT; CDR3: CASSFYPDYTGELFF
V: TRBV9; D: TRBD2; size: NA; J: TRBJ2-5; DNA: TGTGCCAGCAGCGTAGGAGGGCGGGAGGGCCGGGGGACCCAGTACTTC; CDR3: CASSVGGREGRGTQYF